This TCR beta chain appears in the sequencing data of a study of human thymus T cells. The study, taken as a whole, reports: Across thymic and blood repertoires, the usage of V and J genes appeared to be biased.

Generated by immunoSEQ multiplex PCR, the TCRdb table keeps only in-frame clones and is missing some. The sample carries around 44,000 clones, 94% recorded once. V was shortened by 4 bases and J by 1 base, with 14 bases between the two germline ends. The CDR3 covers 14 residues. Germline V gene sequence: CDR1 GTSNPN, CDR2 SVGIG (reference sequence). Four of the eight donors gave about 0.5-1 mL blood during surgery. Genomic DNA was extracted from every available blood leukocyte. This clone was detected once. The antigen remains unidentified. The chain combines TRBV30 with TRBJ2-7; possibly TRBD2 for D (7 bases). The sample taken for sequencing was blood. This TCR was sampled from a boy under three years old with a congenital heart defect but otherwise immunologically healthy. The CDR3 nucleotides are TGTGCCTGGACGGAGGGGGGGGGATCCTACGAGCAGTACTTC. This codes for CAWTEGGGSYEQYF.